A single sample is the source of the 27 T cell receptor beta chains below, sequenced in a study of liver allograft versus peripheral blood T cells. Study background: T cell receptor repertoires in transplanted livers were compared with those in recipients' peripheral blood.

TCRdb re-derived calls from the reads in MiXCR, one entry per CDR3 protein. The sample lists 10,000 to 15,000 distinct CDR3 sequences, 25% to 30% occurring once. These receptors all come from a human patient who had a liver transplant. Some of these T cells may belong to the graft donor.

This clonotype was recorded at least ten times. The gene calls are TRBV19 and TRBJ2-7; 7 positions match TRBD2. The CDR3 sequence is 13 residues long. Losses at the gene ends were 2 bases for V and 6 bases for J; bases not matched to a gene: 4. The germline V gene encodes CDR1 LNHDA and CDR2 SQIVND (reference sequence). The CDR3: CASSITTGGEQYF. CDR3 nucleotide sequence: TGTGCCAGTAGTATAACAACGGGAGGCGAGCAGTACTTC.

This clonotype was recorded only once. The chain recombines TRBV15 with TRBJ2-7; unclear D gene. With 0 bases removed from V and 4 bases from J, the gap between germline ends came to 7 bases. The germline CDR1 and CDR2 sequences are LNHNV and YYDKDF (reference sequence). The CDR3 has 13 amino acids. CDR3 sequence (DNA): TGTGCCACCAGCAGAGATGAACAGTACGAGCAGTACTTC. It specifies CATSRDEQYEQYF.

This clonotype is categorized as medium-sized. The CDR3 DNA sequence: TGTGCCAGCAGTTTATCGGGTGGGCAGGGGGTTTCGCCCCAGCATTTT. Its protein product is CASSLSGGQGVSPQHF. The chain joins TRBV27 to TRBJ1-5; 7 bases line up with TRBD1. CDR1 is MNHEY and CDR2 is SMNVEV in the germline V gene (reference sequence). With 0 bases clipped from V and 9 bases from J, the junction kept 11 bases outside the gene matches. The CDR3 spans 16 residues.

This chain joins TRBV28 and TRBJ1-2; tentatively, D is TRBD1 (5 bases). V was cut by 4 bases and J by 10 bases, with 16 bases left in between. This CDR3 spans 13 amino acids. Germline values: CDR1 MDHEN, CDR2 SYDVKM. CDR3 in DNA: TGTGCCAGCAGTTCACCTACGGGGCTGAACTACACCTTC. Protein product: CASSSPTGLNYTF.

This clonotype is termed medium-sized. V and J are TRBV10-3 and TRBJ1-6, with D possibly being TRBD1 (5 bases). The CDR3 totals 15 residues. Trimming removed 0 bases at V and 7 bases at J, with 10 bases between. CDR1 is ENHRY, CDR2 SYGVKD, per germline. CDR3 protein: CAISESIGENSPLHF. In nucleotides, the CDR3 is TGTGCCATCAGTGAGTCGATAGGGGAGAATTCACCCCTCCACTTT.

This clonotype was seen once. This chain uses TRBV18 with TRBJ2-7, with 10 bases identical to TRBD2. With 4 bases clipped from V and 4 bases from J, the junction kept 1 base outside the gene matches. This CDR3 region has 13 residues. CDR1 is KGHSH, CDR2 LQKENI, per germline. CDR3 amino acids: CASSQTSGYEQYF. CDR3 bases: TGTGCCAGCTCACAGACTAGCGGGTACGAGCAGTACTTC.

The chain employs TRBV11-3 and TRBJ1-5; no clear D. Looked up from germline, CDR1 is SGHNT and CDR2 is YENEEA. V gave up 6 bases and J gave up 6 bases, with 15 bases separating them. The CDR3 is 14 amino acids. The CDR3 sequence: CASSQEVILQPQHF. The CDR3 bases are TGTGCCAGCAGTCAAGAGGTCATTCTTCAGCCCCAGCATTTT.

This clonotype was found many times. The rearrangement joins TRBV19 to TRBJ2-1, with 10 bases lining up with TRBD2. The CDR3 has 14 amino acids. V lost 5 bases, J lost 7 bases, and 5 bases stayed unmatched. Germline CDR1 reads LNHDA; CDR2 reads SQIVND (reference sequence). CDR3 sequence reads: CASSLQAGGNEQFF. The CDR3 region has the DNA TGTGCCAGTAGTCTTCAAGCGGGAGGGAATGAGCAGTTCTTC.

This chain joins TRBV27 and TRBJ1-5; possible D gene TRBD1, 5 bases. The CDR3 sequence is 15 residues long. In germline, CDR1 is MNHEY, CDR2 SMNVEV (reference sequence). Trimming cost V 5 bases and J 0 bases, with 11 bases left between them. CDR3 coding DNA: TGTGCCAGCAGTGCACAGGCGGATAGCAATCAGCCCCAGCATTTT. Translated: CASSAQADSNQPQHF.

The chain couples TRBV28 to TRBJ1-1; no clear D gene. Germline CDR1 is MDHEN and CDR2 is SYDVKM. The CDR3 runs 11 residues. The V and J ends lost 8 bases and 1 base respectively, with 5 bases between them. The CDR3 coding sequence is TGTGCCAGCGAATGGAACACTGAAGCTTTCTTT. This encodes CASEWNTEAFF.

By its share, this clonotype is medium-sized. V and J are TRBV29-1 and TRBJ1-1; 7 nucleotides line up with TRBD1. This CDR3 is built from 12 residues. V dropped 2 bases and J dropped 4; count of bases not matched to a gene: 1. Germline-derived CDR1 and CDR2 are SQVTM and ANQGSEA. The CDR3 loop is CSVERGPTEAFF. The CDR3 DNA is TGCAGCGTTGAAAGGGGGCCCACTGAAGCTTTCTTT.

This clonotype was detected many times. The chain is built from TRBV5-4 and TRBJ1-1; no definite D call. This CDR3 contains 15 residues. Trimming cost V 0 bases and J 1 base, with 10 bases left between them. The germline gives CDR1 SGHNT, CDR2 YYREEE (reference sequence). This chain's CDR3 is CASSLEGRKNTEAFF. For the CDR3, the DNA is TGTGCCAGCAGCTTGGAAGGACGGAAGAACACTGAAGCTTTCTTT.

This clonotype showed up many times. The genes are TRBV6-1 and TRBJ2-3; D is uncertain. Germline CDR1 is MNHNS and CDR2 is SASEGT. This CDR3 has 13 amino acids. Trimming cost V 2 bases and J 10 bases, with 13 bases left between them. In DNA form, the CDR3 reads TGTGCCAGCAGTGAATTGTTCCACACCTCGCAGTATTTT. Translation gives CASSELFHTSQYF.

In regard to this clonotype: The junction and the germline gene differ at one end; a read error may be behind it. The CDR3 DNA reads TGTGCCTGCAGTGCCCTGGCAGGGCGGGCGACCCAGTACTTC. Encoded protein: CACSALAGRATQYF. This chain joins TRBV25-1 and TRBJ2-5; D is tentatively TRBD1 or TRBD2 (5 bases each). Germline CDR1 and CDR2: MGHDK and SYGVNS. The CDR3 is made up of 14 amino acids.

This clonotype was recorded only once. V usage is TRBV20-1 and J usage is TRBJ2-7; 11 bases agree with TRBD2. Germline values: CDR1 DFQATT, CDR2 SNEGSKA (reference sequence). The CDR3 is 15 amino acids. V lost 2 bases to trimming and J lost 3 bases; unmatched junction nucleotides: 6. CDR3 sequence (DNA): TGCAGTGCTAGAACTAGCGGGAGTCTCATCTACGAGCAGTACTTC. Translation: CSARTSGSLIYEQYF.

This chain joins TRBV19 and TRBJ1-2; tentative D call: TRBD1 (5 bases). The germline V gene encodes CDR1 LNHDA and CDR2 SQIVND (reference sequence). V was pared by 8 bases and J by 7 bases, with 14 bases between. This CDR3 comprises 12 residues. The CDR3 DNA follows: TGTGCCAGTGGACATGGTACGGGTGGCTACACCTTC. Translating gives CASGHGTGGYTF.

This clonotype rates as medium-sized. The rearrangement uses TRBV6-1 and TRBJ2-7; D is unclear. The CDR3 runs 14 residues. Germline CDR1 and CDR2: MNHNS and SASEGT. Trimming cost V 2 bases and J 1 base, with 9 bases left between them. The CDR3 reads CASSERSSSYEQYF. CDR3 DNA sequence: TGTGCCAGCAGTGAAAGGAGTAGTTCCTACGAGCAGTACTTC.

This clonotype has at least ten counts. The chain carries TRBV29-1 and TRBJ1-2; D is unresolved. This CDR3 spans 12 amino acids. Trimming shortened V by 4 bases and J by 4 bases, and 10 bases separated the two germline ends. Germline V gene lookup returns CDR1 SQVTM and CDR2 ANQGSEA. The CDR3 DNA reads as TGCAGCGTTGCTATGGGGAGCTATGGCTACACCTTC. Residues: CSVAMGSYGYTF.

This clonotype turned up a few times. The chain employs TRBV6-1 and TRBJ2-1, with D perhaps being TRBD1 or TRBD2 (5 bases each). Germline lookup yields CDR1 MNHNS and CDR2 SASEGT. The CDR3 loop spans 16 amino acids. V was shortened by 8 bases and J by 5 bases, with 22 bases between the two germline ends. CDR3 sequence (DNA): TGTGCCAGCGTAACTTTCGGGACCCGGCCGGACAATGAGCAGTTCTTC. Protein sequence: CASVTFGTRPDNEQFF.

This clonotype counts as medium-sized. The J gene is TRBJ1-1, the V gene TRBV7-3; TRBD1 is a possible D gene (6 bases). CDR3 length equals 14 residues. Deletions cut 4 bases from V and 4 bases from J, with 13 bases between. Germline V gene lookup returns CDR1 SGHTA and CDR2 FQGTGA. Written as DNA, the CDR3 is TGTGCCAGCAGCTCTGGACAGCGGGCCACTGAAGCTTTCTTT. This sequence encodes CASSSGQRATEAFF.

This clonotype was counted once. A much bigger clone sits one base away, suggesting this may be a read error. The gene calls are TRBV24-1 and TRBJ2-5, with a tentative D call TRBD2 (6 bases). The CDR3 sequence is 13 residues long. Germline V gene sequence: CDR1 KGHDR, CDR2 SFDVKD. The CDR3 sequence is CATSDPGTETQNF. The CDR3 DNA is TGTGCCACCAGTGATCCCGGGACTGAGACCCAGAACTTC.

V and J are TRBV14 and TRBJ1-2; weak D call: TRBD1 (6 bases). The V gene's germline CDR1 is SGHDN and CDR2 FVKESK. The CDR3 consists of 13 residues. Between the trimmed V and J ends, which lost 8 bases and 1 base, there was a span of 11 bases. Here the CDR3 DNA reads TGTGCCAGCGGGGGCGCCGGTAACTATGGCTACACCTTC. It translates to CASGGAGNYGYTF.

This clonotype was recorded many times. This rearrangement joins TRBV6-5 to TRBJ1-4; 8 bases agree with TRBD1. The V and J ends lost 8 bases and 5 bases, in that order; junction bases with no gene match: 4. CDR3 length: 13 residues. Germline CDR1 MNHEY, CDR2 SVGAGI. CDR3 region: CASRRTGNEKLFF. The DNA of the CDR3 is TGTGCCAGCCGCCGGACAGGGAATGAAAAACTGTTTTTT.

This clonotype counts as medium-sized (0.01 to 0.1%). The chain employs TRBV5-4 and TRBJ1-2; unclear D gene. This CDR3 region has 13 residues. Trimming took 0 bases from V and 6 from J, leaving 9 bases between them. Germline CDR1 reads SGHNT; CDR2 reads YYREEE (reference sequence). The CDR3 DNA reads as TGTGCCAGCAGCTTGGAGACGGATGATGGCTACACCTTC. Translating gives CASSLETDDGYTF.

This clonotype is categorized as medium-sized. This rearrangement joins TRBV18 to TRBJ1-1, with D hard to call. Germline V gives CDR1 KGHSH, CDR2 LQKENI. V was pared by 3 bases and J by 0 bases, with 8 bases between. The CDR3 extends over 14 amino acids. The CDR3 is CASSPDGMNTEAFF. In nucleotides, the CDR3 is TGTGCCAGCTCACCCGACGGGATGAACACTGAAGCTTTCTTT. Full variable domain (missing parts from reference TRBV18 and TRBJ1-1): NAGVMQNPRHLVRRRGQEARLRCSPMKGHSHVYWYRQLPEEGLKFMVYLQKENIIDESGMPKERFSAEFPKEGPSILRIQQVVRGDSAAYFCASSPDGMNTEAFFGQGTRLTVV.

A few counts support this clonotype. This chain links TRBV7-9 with TRBJ2-5, with TRBD2 matching 7 bases. Germline-derived CDR1 and CDR2 are SEHNR and FQNEAQ (reference sequence). The CDR3 length is 14 residues. The V and J ends lost 0 bases and 4 bases, in that order; junction bases with no gene match: 2. CDR3 in amino acids: CASSLAGGGETQYF. In DNA form, the CDR3 reads TGTGCCAGCAGCTTAGCGGGGGGGGGAGAGACCCAGTACTTC.

This rearrangement joins TRBV5-6 to TRBJ2-7; the match to TRBD1 covers 7 bases. Germline loops: CDR1 SGHDT, CDR2 YYEEEE. V lost 4 bases to trimming and J lost 2 bases; unmatched junction nucleotides: 3. The CDR3 spans 13 residues. Here the CDR3 reads CASSDRVTYEQYF. CDR3 coding DNA: TGTGCCAGCAGCGACAGGGTAACCTACGAGCAGTACTTC. The complete variable domain, with remaining parts taken from reference TRBV5-6 and TRBJ2-7, reads DAGVTQSPTHLIKTRGQQVTLRCSPKSGHDTVSWYQQALGQGPQFIFQYYEEEERQRGNFPDRFSGHQFPNYSSELNVNALLLGDSALYLCASSDRVTYEQYFGPGTRLTVT.